The rows below give T cell receptor beta chains drawn from one sample of a study of cytomegalovirus exposure and HLA in healthy donors. The table came from immunoSEQ multiplex PCR; TCRdb's copy has only in-frame clones and leaves some out. The table shows 85,000 to 100,000 clones, with around 77% occurring only once. Sample: PBMCs. The receptors were gathered from a man aged 35-49 years in good health and CMV-seronegative. Each CDR3 is given with its conserved first and last residue. The D gene is left open where the match is weak. Clone size is given for some rows only: seen once, a few or many times, or a class if the clone is expanded.

J gene	V gene	D gene	clone size	CDR3 DNA	CDR3 protein
TRBJ2-7	TRBV7-2	NA	NA	TGTGCCAGCAGCCCCCGGACGGGAATGGATTACGAGCAGTACTTC	CASSPRTGMDYEQYF
TRBJ1-6	TRBV2	NA	NA	TGTGCCAGCAGTGAAAATCCCCGATGGAGTAATTCACCCCTCCACTTT	CASSENPRWSNSPLHF
TRBJ1-2	TRBV18	TRBD1	once	TGTGCCAGCTCACCACCGGGACAGATGACACTTCGGTATGGCTACACCTTC	CASSPPGQMTLRYGYTF
TRBJ1-1	TRBV18	NA	NA	TGTGCCAGCTCACCACCGCTAGAGAAAGCTTTCTTT	CASSPPLEKAFF
TRBJ2-5	TRBV28	TRBD1	NA	TGTGCGTTAGGATGGGACAGGGGCCCAGAGACCCAGTACTTC	CALGWDRGPETQYF
TRBJ1-1	TRBV10-3	TRBD1	NA	TGTGCCATCAGTGACGAGGGGGCACGCGCTTTCTTT	CAISDEGARAFF
TRBJ2-1	TRBV5-4	TRBD2	few	TGTGCCAGCAGCCTCCGGACTAGCGGGTACAATGAGCAGTTCTTC	CASSLRTSGYNEQFF
TRBJ2-6	TRBV14	TRBD1	NA	TGTGCCAGCAGCCCATCCCTAGGACAGGGTGCTGGGGCCAACGTCCTGACTTTC	CASSPSLGQGAGANVLTF
TRBJ2-6	TRBV6-4	NA	few	TGTGCCAGCTCGGAGTCTGGGGCCAACGTCCTGACTTTC	CASSESGANVLTF
TRBJ2-7	TRBV6-1	NA	NA	TGTGCCAGCTCGACGGGCAGGACTTACGAGCAGTACTTC	CASSTGRTYEQYF
TRBJ1-1	TRBV11-3	NA	NA	TGTGCCAGCAGCCCAGGGGTCCTCACTGAAGCTTTCTTT	CASSPGVLTEAFF
TRBJ1-1	TRBV9	TRBD1	NA	TGTGCCAGCAGCGCGACAGGGCTCAACACTGAAGCTTTCTTT	CASSATGLNTEAFF
TRBJ1-5	TRBV28	TRBD1	NA	TGTGCCAGCAGTTCCAGGGACAGGGCCCCCAATCAGCCCCAGCATTTT	CASSSRDRAPNQPQHF
TRBJ2-7	TRBV7-9	TRBD2	NA	TGTGCCAGCAGCCCGGGACTAGCGGGGGTAAACTACGAGCAGTACTTC	CASSPGLAGVNYEQYF
TRBJ2-1	TRBV5-1	NA	NA	TGCGCCAGCAGCTTGGAGGGGGGGCTTTCTGAGCAGTTCTTC	CASSLEGGLSEQFF
TRBJ1-1	TRBV2	NA	NA	TGTGCCAGCAGTGAGAACAGATTGAACACTGAAGCTTTCTTT	CASSENRLNTEAFF
TRBJ2-2	TRBV5-1	TRBD1	NA	TGCGCCAGCAGCACAGGGACAGTTAACACCGGGGAGCTGTTTTTT	CASSTGTVNTGELFF
TRBJ1-6	TRBV10-3	NA	NA	TGTGCCATCAGGGGGCGGGGGGACAATTCACCCCTCCACTTT	CAIRGRGDNSPLHF
TRBJ1-3	TRBV30	NA	NA	TGTGCCTGGAGGAGAGGGAGCTCTGGAAACACCATATATTTT	CAWRRGSSGNTIYF
TRBJ1-1	TRBV7-8	NA	NA	TGTGCCAGCAGCTTAGCGCTAAAATTGGGTTCAGGCACTGAAGCTTTCTTT	CASSLALKLGSGTEAFF
TRBJ1-1	TRBV5-4	NA	NA	TGTGCCAGCAGCAGCTCACTGAACACTGAAGCTTTCTTT	CASSSSLNTEAFF
TRBJ2-2	TRBV6-4	TRBD1	NA	TGTGCCAGCAGTGACGGACAGGGGGACACCGGGGAGCTGTTTTTT	CASSDGQGDTGELFF
TRBJ1-4	TRBV5-1	NA	NA	TGCGCCAGCAGCTTGAGGGCCCAGGGTGAAAAACTGTTTTTT	CASSLRAQGEKLFF
TRBJ2-5	TRBV2	TRBD1	NA	TGTGCCAGCAGTGAATCGGGACAGGGGAGCCGGACCCAGTACTTC	CASSESGQGSRTQYF
TRBJ1-5	TRBV30	NA	NA	TGTGCCTGGAGCGGGGGGGATCAGCCCCAGCATTTT	CAWSGGDQPQHF
TRBJ2-7	TRBV5-1	TRBD1	NA	TGCGCCAGCAGCCCACAGGGGTGGAACTACGAGCAGTACTTC	CASSPQGWNYEQYF
TRBJ1-1	TRBV2	TRBD1	NA	TGTGCCAGTGGGACAGGGATGGACACTGAAGCTTTCTTT	CASGTGMDTEAFF
TRBJ1-1	TRBV28	NA	NA	TGTGCCAGCAGTTCACCCTCCACAGGGCCTGAAGCTTTCTTT	CASSSPSTGPEAFF
TRBJ1-3	TRBV6-1	TRBD1	NA	TGTGCCAGCAATATGGACAGGTCTGGAAACACCATATATTTT	CASNMDRSGNTIYF
TRBJ2-7	TRBV14	NA	NA	TGTGCCAGCAGCCATAATTACGAGCAGTACTTC	CASSHNYEQYF
TRBJ2-2	TRBV4-1	NA	few	TGCGCCAGCCTGGATAGCGGCCACACCGGGGAGCTGTTTTTT	CASLDSGHTGELFF
TRBJ1-4	TRBV7-9	NA	NA	TGTGCCAGCAGCTCCCCGGGGGGCGCGGATGAAAAACTGTTTTTT	CASSSPGGADEKLFF
TRBJ2-7	TRBV4-2	TRBD2	NA	TGTGCCAGCAGCCAACTCAGCGGGACTCTCAGCTCCTACGAGCAGTACTTC	CASSQLSGTLSSYEQYF
TRBJ1-1	TRBV6-5	NA	few	TGTGCCAGCAGAAAAACCGGGACAAAAGCCGGAGCTTTCTTT	CASRKTGTKAGAFF
TRBJ1-5	TRBV6-1	NA	NA	TGTGCCAGCAGTGAAATGGGACTCGGTAATCAGCCCCAGCATTTT	CASSEMGLGNQPQHF
TRBJ2-5	TRBV14	TRBD2	few	TGTGCCAGCAGCCAGTGGACGGGGGGGCAAGAGACCCAGTACTTC	CASSQWTGGQETQYF
TRBJ1-6	TRBV6-5	NA	NA	TGTGCCAGCAGTAACACAGGGAACTCACCCCTCCACTTT	CASSNTGNSPLHF
TRBJ1-1	TRBV30	NA	NA	TGTGCCTGGAGTGTCTCCACTGAAGCTTTCTTT	CAWSVSTEAFF
TRBJ2-3	TRBV7-8	TRBD2	NA	TGTGCCAGCAGCGTAATGGCTAGCGGGGGGGGAGATACGCAGTATTTT	CASSVMASGGGDTQYF
TRBJ2-7	TRBV6-5	TRBD2	NA	TGTGCCAGCAGTCGGACTAGCTTCCACGAGCAGTACTTC	CASSRTSFHEQYF
TRBJ1-5	TRBV2	NA	once	TGTGCCAGCCAAGGGGCTCGGAATCAGCCCCAGCATTTT	CASQGARNQPQHF
TRBJ2-3	TRBV7-2	NA	NA	TGTGCCAGCAGCTTAGGTGTAGGCGGGACAGATACGCAGTATTTT	CASSLGVGGTDTQYF
TRBJ2-3	TRBV6-5	TRBD1	NA	TGTGCCAGCACCCTTACACAGGGGACTACGCAGTATTTT	CASTLTQGTTQYF
TRBJ1-1	TRBV10-3	TRBD1	NA	TGTGCCATCAGTGGCGGGACAGGGCTCTTGAACACTGAAGCTTTCTTT	CAISGGTGLLNTEAFF
TRBJ2-5	TRBV7-2	TRBD2	NA	TGTGCCAGCACTAGCGGGTACCAAGAGACCCAGTACTTC	CASTSGYQETQYF
TRBJ1-1	TRBV18	NA	NA	TGTGCCAGCTCACCGGGACACAACTCTCGGACTGAAGCTTTCTTT	CASSPGHNSRTEAFF